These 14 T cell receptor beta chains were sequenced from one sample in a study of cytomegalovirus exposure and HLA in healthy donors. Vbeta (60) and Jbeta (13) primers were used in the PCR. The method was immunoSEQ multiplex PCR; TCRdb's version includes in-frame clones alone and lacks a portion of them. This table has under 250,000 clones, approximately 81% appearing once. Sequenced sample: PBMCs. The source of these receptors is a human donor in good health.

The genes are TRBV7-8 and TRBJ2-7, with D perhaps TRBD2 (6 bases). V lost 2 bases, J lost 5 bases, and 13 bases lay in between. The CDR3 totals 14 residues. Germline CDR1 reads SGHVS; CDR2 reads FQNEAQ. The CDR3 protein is CASSLLYSSDEQYF. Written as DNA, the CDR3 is TGTGCCAGCAGCTTATTATATTCTAGCGACGAGCAGTACTTC.

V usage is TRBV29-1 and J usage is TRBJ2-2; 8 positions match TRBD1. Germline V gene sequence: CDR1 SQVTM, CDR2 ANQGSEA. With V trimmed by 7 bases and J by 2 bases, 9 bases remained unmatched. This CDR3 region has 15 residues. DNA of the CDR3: TGCAGCGGTGGAGGGACAGGAACTAACACCGGGGAGCTGTTTTTT. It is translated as CSGGGTGTNTGELFF.

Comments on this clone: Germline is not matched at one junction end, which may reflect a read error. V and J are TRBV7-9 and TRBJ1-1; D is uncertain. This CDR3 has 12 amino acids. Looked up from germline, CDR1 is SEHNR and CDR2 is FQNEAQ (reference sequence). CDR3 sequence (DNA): TGTTCCAGCAGCTCCCGGGGCACTGAAGCTTTCTTT. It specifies CSSSSRGTEAFF.

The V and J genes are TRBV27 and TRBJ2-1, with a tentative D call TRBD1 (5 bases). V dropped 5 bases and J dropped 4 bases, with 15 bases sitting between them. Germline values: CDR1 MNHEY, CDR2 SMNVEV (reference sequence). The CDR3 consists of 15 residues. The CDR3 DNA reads TGTGCCAGCAGTCCCGACAGACGCCTTTACAATGAGCAGTTCTTC. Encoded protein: CASSPDRRLYNEQFF.

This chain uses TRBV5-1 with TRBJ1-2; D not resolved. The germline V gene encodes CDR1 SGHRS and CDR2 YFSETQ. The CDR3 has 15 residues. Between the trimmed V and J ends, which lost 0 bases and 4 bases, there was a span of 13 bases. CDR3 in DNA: TGCGCCAGCAGCTTGGCCGGGGAGGTGGGCTATGGCTACACCTTC. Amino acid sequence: CASSLAGEVGYGYTF. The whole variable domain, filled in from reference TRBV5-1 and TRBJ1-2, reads KAGVTQTPRYLIKTRGQQVTLSCSPISGHRSVSWYQQTPGQGLQFLFEYFSETQRNKGNFPGRFSGRQFSNSRSEMNVSTLELGDSALYLCASSLAGEVGYGYTFGSGTRLTVV.

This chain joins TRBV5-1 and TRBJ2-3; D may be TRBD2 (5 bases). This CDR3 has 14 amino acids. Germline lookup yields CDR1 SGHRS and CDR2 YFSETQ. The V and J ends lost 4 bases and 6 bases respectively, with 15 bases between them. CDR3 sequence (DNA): TGCGCCAGCAGCCCTCGTGGGAGAGAGGATACGCAGTATTTT. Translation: CASSPRGREDTQYF.

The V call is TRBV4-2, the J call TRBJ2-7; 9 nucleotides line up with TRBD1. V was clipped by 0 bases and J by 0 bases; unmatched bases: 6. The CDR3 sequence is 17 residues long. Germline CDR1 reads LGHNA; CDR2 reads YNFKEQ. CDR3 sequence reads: CASSQDQGDRVSYEQYF. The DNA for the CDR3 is TGTGCCAGCAGCCAAGATCAAGGGGACAGGGTCTCCTACGAGCAGTACTTC.

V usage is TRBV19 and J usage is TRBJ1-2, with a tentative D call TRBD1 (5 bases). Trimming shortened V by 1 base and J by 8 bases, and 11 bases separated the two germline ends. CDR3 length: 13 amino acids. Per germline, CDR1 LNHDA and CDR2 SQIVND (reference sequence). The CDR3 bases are TGTGCCAGTAGTATAGGGGACTGGGGGGGCTACACCTTC. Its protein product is CASSIGDWGGYTF.

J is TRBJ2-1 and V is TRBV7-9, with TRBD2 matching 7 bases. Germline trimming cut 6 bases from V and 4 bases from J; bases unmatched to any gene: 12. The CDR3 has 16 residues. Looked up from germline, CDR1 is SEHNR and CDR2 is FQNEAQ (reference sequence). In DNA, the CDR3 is TGTGCCAGCAGTTGGAAAGGGCTAGCGGATTACAATGAGCAGTTCTTC. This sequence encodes CASSWKGLADYNEQFF.

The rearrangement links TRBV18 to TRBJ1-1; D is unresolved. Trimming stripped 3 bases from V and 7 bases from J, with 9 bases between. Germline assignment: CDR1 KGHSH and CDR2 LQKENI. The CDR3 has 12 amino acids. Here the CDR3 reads CASSPLSGEAFF. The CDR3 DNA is TGTGCCAGCTCACCTCTTTCGGGTGAAGCTTTCTTT.

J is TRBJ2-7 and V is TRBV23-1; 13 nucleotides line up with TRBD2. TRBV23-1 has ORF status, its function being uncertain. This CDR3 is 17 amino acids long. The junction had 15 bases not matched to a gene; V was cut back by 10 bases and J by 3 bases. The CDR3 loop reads CATPGAGLAGWSYEQYF. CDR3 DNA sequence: TGCGCCACCCCGGGGGCGGGACTAGCGGGATGGAGCTACGAGCAGTACTTC.

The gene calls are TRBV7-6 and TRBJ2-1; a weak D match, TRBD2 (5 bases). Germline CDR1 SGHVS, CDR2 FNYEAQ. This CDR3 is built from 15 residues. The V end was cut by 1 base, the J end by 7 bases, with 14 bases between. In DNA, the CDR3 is TGTGCCAGCAGCTTAGAGGTGGGAGACGGGAATGAGCAGTTCTTC. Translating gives CASSLEVGDGNEQFF.

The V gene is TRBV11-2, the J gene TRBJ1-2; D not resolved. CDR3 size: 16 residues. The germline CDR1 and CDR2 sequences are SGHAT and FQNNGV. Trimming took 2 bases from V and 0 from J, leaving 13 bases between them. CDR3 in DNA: TGTGCCAGCAGCTTATTATCTACAGCTTCTAACTATGGCTACACCTTC. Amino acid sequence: CASSLLSTASNYGYTF.

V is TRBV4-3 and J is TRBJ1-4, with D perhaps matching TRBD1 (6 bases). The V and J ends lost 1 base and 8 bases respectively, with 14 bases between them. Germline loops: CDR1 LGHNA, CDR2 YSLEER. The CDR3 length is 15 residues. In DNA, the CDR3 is TGCGCCAGCAGCCAAGCTTTGGGACATCGGGAAAAACTGTTTTTT. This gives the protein CASSQALGHREKLFF.